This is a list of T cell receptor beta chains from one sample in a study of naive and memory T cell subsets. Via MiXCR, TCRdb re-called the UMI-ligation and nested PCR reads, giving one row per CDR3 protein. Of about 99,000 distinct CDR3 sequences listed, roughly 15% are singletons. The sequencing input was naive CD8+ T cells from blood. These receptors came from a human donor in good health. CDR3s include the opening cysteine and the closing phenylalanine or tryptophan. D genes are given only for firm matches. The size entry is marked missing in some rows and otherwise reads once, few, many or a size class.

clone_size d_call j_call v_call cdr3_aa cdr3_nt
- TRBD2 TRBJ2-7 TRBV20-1 CSASREAFYEQYF TGCAGTGCTAGCCGGGAGGCCTTCTACGAGCAGTACTTC
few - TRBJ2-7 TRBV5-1 CASSLIGTHEQYF TGCGCCAGCAGCTTGATCGGGACTCACGAGCAGTACTTC
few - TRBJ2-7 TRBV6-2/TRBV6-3 CASSDASAERYF TGTGCCAGCAGTGACGCCTCTGCCGAACGGTACTTC
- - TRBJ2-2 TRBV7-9 CASSPPRDTGELFF TGTGCCAGCAGCCCCCCCCGCGACACCGGGGAGCTGTTTTTT
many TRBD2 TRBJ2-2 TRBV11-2 CASSLRLAGGELFF TGTGCCAGCAGCCTCAGACTAGCGGGAGGGGAGCTGTTTTTT
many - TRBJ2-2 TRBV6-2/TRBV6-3 CASSYSLYAGELFF TGTGCCAGCAGTTACTCGTTGTACGCCGGGGAGCTGTTTTTT
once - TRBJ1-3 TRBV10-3 CAIRVDSPGSGNTIYF TGTGCCATCAGAGTAGACAGCCCAGGCTCTGGAAACACCATATATTTT
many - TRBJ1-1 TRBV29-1 CSVGWNTEAFF TGCAGCGTGGGATGGAACACTGAAGCTTTCTTT
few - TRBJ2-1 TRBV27 CASSPPPLLAREQFF TGTGCCAGCAGTCCCCCCCCTCTTCTAGCACGTGAGCAGTTCTTC
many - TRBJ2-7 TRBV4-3 CASSQVLVVADPYEQYF TGCGCCAGCAGCCAAGTTCTGGTCGTAGCTGACCCCTACGAGCAGTACTTC
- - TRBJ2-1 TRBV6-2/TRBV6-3 CASKLLGGASYNEQFF TGTGCCAGCAAACTTCTAGGGGGGGCCTCCTACAATGAGCAGTTCTTC
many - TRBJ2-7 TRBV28 CASSFSVYEQYF TGTGCCAGCAGTTTTTCGGTCTACGAGCAGTACTTC
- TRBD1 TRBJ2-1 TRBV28 CASSLLTGPENEQFF TGTGCCAGCAGTTTATTGACAGGGCCTGAGAATGAGCAGTTCTTC
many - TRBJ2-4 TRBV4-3 CASSRVPRQYF TGCGCCAGCAGCCGAGTTCCAAGACAGTACTTC
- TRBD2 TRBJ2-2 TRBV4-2 CASSQAPEERAGVTGELFF TGTGCCAGCAGCCAAGCCCCGGAGGAACGGGCGGGGGTCACCGGGGAGCTGTTTTTT
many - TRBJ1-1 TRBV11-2 CASSLEQVVSLGAFF TGTGCCAGCAGCTTAGAACAGGTTGTTTCGCTTGGAGCTTTCTTT
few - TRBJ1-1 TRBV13 CASMLGSVSTEAFF TGTGCCAGCATGTTAGGTAGTGTTTCCACTGAAGCTTTCTTT
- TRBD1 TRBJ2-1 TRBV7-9 CASSLGQGAFNEQFF TGTGCCAGCAGCTTAGGACAGGGGGCCTTCAATGAGCAGTTCTTC
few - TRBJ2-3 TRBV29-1 CSVNPDTQYF TGCAGCGTGAACCCAGATACGCAGTATTTT
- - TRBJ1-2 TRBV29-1 CSVEDWEGQPFNYGYTF TGCAGCGTTGAAGACTGGGAGGGACAACCCTTTAACTATGGCTACACCTTC
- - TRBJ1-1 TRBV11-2 CASSSYREQGRAFF TGTGCCAGCAGCTCATACAGGGAGCAAGGGCGAGCTTTCTTT
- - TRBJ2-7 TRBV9 CASSVGDSVSEQYF TGTGCCAGCAGCGTAGGCGACTCGGTCTCCGAGCAGTACTTC
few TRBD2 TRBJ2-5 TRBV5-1 CASSLSAGGPRETQYF TGCGCCAGCAGCTTAAGCGCGGGGGGCCCCCGAGAGACCCAGTACTTC
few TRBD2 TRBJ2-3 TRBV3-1 CASSSSGYTDTQYF TGTGCCAGCAGCTCTAGCGGATACACAGATACGCAGTATTTT
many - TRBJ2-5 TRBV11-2 CASSLGRETQHF TGTGCCAGCAGCTTAGGACGAGAGACCCAGCACTTC
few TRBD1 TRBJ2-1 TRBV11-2 CASSLSGQYNEQFF TGTGCCAGCAGCTTATCGGGACAGTACAATGAGCAGTTCTTC
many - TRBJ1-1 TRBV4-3 CASSQGHLNTEAFF TGCGCCAGCAGCCAAGGGCACCTGAACACTGAAGCTTTCTTT
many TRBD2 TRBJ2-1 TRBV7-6 CASSLGSGGAHEQFF TGTGCCAGCAGCCTTGGGAGCGGGGGGGCCCATGAGCAGTTCTTC
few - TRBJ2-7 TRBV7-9 CASSPQRNDEQYF TGTGCCAGCAGCCCCCAACGGAACGACGAGCAGTACTTC